This T cell receptor beta chain is drawn from a study of monozygotic twins with inflammatory bowel disease. Whole-study results and caveats: Treatment differences in immunosuppression may have added variability to the repertoires of patients. Concordant and discordant twins showed no difference in repertoire similarity, possibly from limited power.

From its re-call of the 5' RACE reads, TCRdb lists each CDR3 protein once, without DNA. The sample holds 330,000 or so distinct CDR3 sequences. As for this clonotype: Antigen unknown.

Germline V gene sequence: CDR1 DFQATT, CDR2 SNEGSKA (reference sequence). The CDR3 runs 15 residues. The sequenced sample consisted of blood. The receptor was derived from a human donor with ulcerative colitis or Crohn's disease, or a healthy co-twin of an affected twin (not recorded which). The V call is TRBV20-1, the J call TRBJ2-5; the D gene TCRdb calls, TRBD1, cannot be checked with no DNA. The CDR3 loop is CSARGDRGVIGTQYF.